Sequencing of this T cell receptor beta chain was carried out in a study of identical twins. Study-wide findings and caveats: Models underestimated TCR alpha sharing (out-of-frame) in monozygotic twins.

The germline gives CDR1 MNHEY, CDR2 SMNVEV (reference sequence). This CDR3 spans 15 amino acids. The V segment lost 4 bases and the J segment 4 bases; nucleotides outside the gene matches: 9. Worth noting for this clonotype: The target antigen is unknown.

One entry per CDR3 protein results from TCRdb running MiXCR on the 5' RACE reads. The table has approximately 230,000 distinct CDR3 sequences, 6.5% seen once; the top ten hold about 14%. The sample also formed part of further work on T cells expressing NK-cell markers.

This clonotype was sampled from a young woman in good health. Sample: CD8+ T cells sorted from blood. This rearrangement joins TRBV27 to TRBJ1-2, with 7 bases identical to TRBD1. The CDR3 bases are TGTGCCAGCAGTTCAAACCGGGACAGCTTCTATGGCTACACCTTC. Translation gives CASSSNRDSFYGYTF.